This record looks at one TCR beta chain sequence and its context. The data are from a study of blood T cell repertoires in COVID-19. Study at large: COVID-19 samples from acute and convalescent phases originated in the United States, Italy and Spain.

This CDR3 spans 16 amino acids. Trimming took 3 bases from V and 0 from J, leaving 10 bases between them. Germline V CDR1 and CDR2: SGHNT, YYREEE (reference sequence). In the authors' workflow: From reference gene primer amplification, estimates of nucleated cell counts were derived. TCRdb's table, derived via immunoSEQ multiplex PCR, lists solely in-frame clones and lacks some. That table gives V, J and clone size, and the DNA gave D and trimming. Of about 55,000 clones in the sample, 65% to 90% were seen once. This chain connects TRBV5-4 to TRBJ1-6, with TRBD1 as a possible D gene (5 bases). The clonotype was recovered from a man aged 70-80 years with acute or convalescent COVID-19. Sequenced: peripheral blood. The CDR3 protein is CASSSRQSSYNSPLHF. DNA of the CDR3: TGTGCCAGCAGCTCACGACAGAGCTCCTATAATTCACCCCTCCACTTT.